The clone carrying this T cell receptor (beta chain) was seen once. No antigen is known for it. The assay was immunoSEQ multiplex PCR, and TCRdb's table has in-frame clones only and misses some. The sample shows roughly 2.1 million clones, 85% to 95% of them seen only once. The source of the sample is a study of shared clonotypes between healthy human individuals. Overall study context: The study used three CD4 naive, three CD4 memory, two CD8 naive and one CD8 memory plate per donor.

V lost 3 bases and J 6 bases, leaving 20 bases between the germline ends. Germline CDR1 reads ENHRY; CDR2 reads SYGVKD. The CDR3 runs 16 residues. Whole-study results and caveats: Genetic and exposure-history diversity was limited by the small donor number. Donor clonotype sharing was expected to depend on sequencing depth. Naive CD4 clonotypes were shared across a few donors at roughly 5%.

Naive-designated CD8 cells lacked CD45RO, were positively enriched for CCR7, and omitted terminally differentiated effector memory CD45RA+ cells. The clonotype originates from a man between 18 and 35 years old in good health. Some clones in this sample may be carry-over from other donors' samples. Input material: naive CD8+ T cells from PBMCs. The chain joins TRBV10-3 to TRBJ1-1; tentative D call: TRBD1 (6 bases). The CDR3 reads CAISEVRGQGFAEAFF. As DNA, the CDR3 is TGTGCCATCAGTGAAGTACGAGGGCAGGGGTTCGCTGAAGCTTTCTTT.